These 7 T cell receptor beta chains share one sample of origin, sequenced in a study of long-term antiretroviral therapy in people with HIV. Survey-level resolution applied to immunoSEQ assay v3.0. Generated by immunoSEQ multiplex PCR, the TCRdb table keeps only in-frame clones and is missing some. Of about 17,000 clones detected, 79% appear once; the ten largest clones hold approximately 10%. The source was unsorted PBMCs, collected 2.3 years after starting antiretroviral therapy. The source is a woman aged 35 to 49 with HIV.

The chain uses TRBV7-9 and TRBJ1-1; 8 nucleotides line up with TRBD1. Germline loops: CDR1 SEHNR, CDR2 FQNEAQ (reference sequence). This CDR3 has 14 residues. The V segment lost 4 bases and the J segment 3 bases; nucleotides outside the gene matches: 4. Here the CDR3 reads CASSSTGVYTEAFF. Written as DNA, the CDR3 is TGTGCCAGCAGCTCGACAGGGGTGTACACTGAAGCTTTCTTT.

The rearrangement uses TRBV19 and TRBJ2-2; D perhaps matches TRBD1 (6 bases). V was trimmed by 2 bases and J by 5 bases, leaving 9 bases between them. Germline values: CDR1 LNHDA, CDR2 SQIVND (reference sequence). The CDR3 is 14 amino acids. For the CDR3, the DNA is TGTGCCAGTAGTATACTCGGGACAACCGGGGAGCTGTTTTTT. Its translation: CASSILGTTGELFF. Supplemented by reference TRBV19 and TRBJ2-2, the full variable domain reads DGGITQSPKYLFRKEGQNVTLSCEQNLNHDAMYWYRQDPGQGLRLIYYSQIVNDFQKGDIAEGYSVSREKKESFPLTVTSAQKNPTAFYLCASSILGTTGELFFGEGSRLTVL.

The chain employs TRBV7-6 and TRBJ1-3, with D perhaps matching TRBD1 (5 bases). The CDR3 totals 14 residues. Germline CDR1 SGHVS, CDR2 FNYEAQ. The ends were cut back, 4 bases at V and 0 bases at J, with 7 bases in the middle. CDR3 nucleotides: TGTGCCAGCAGCTCGGACATCTCTGGAAACACCATATATTTT. Translating it yields CASSSDISGNTIYF.

This clone was counted a few times. The chain links TRBV9 to TRBJ2-2, with a weak D call TRBD2 (5 bases). Germline V lookup: CDR1 SGDLS, CDR2 YYNGEE. V lost 1 base and J lost 4, with 23 bases in between. This CDR3 is 19 amino acids long. The CDR3 is CASSVSELHRRFGTGELFF. The CDR3 bases are TGTGCCAGCAGCGTAAGTGAATTACATAGGAGGTTTGGCACCGGGGAGCTGTTTTTT.

This chain joins TRBV4-2 and TRBJ1-1, with 10 nucleotides matching TRBD1. In germline, CDR1 is LGHNA, CDR2 YNFKEQ. The CDR3 spans 14 residues. V was pared by 3 bases and J by 7 bases, with 5 bases of the junction left unmatched. CDR3 region: CASSHPGTGDEAFF. For the CDR3, the DNA is TGTGCCAGCAGCCATCCCGGGACAGGGGATGAAGCTTTCTTT.

The chain is built from TRBV29-1 and TRBJ1-1; D is unresolved. Trimming took 5 bases from V and 3 from J, leaving 4 bases between them. This CDR3 is built from 10 residues. The germline gives CDR1 SQVTM, CDR2 ANQGSEA. CDR3 DNA: TGCAGCGTTCGTTACACTGAAGCTTTCTTT. Protein sequence: CSVRYTEAFF.

The rearrangement joins TRBV9 to TRBJ2-3; 7 nucleotides line up with TRBD2. The CDR3 is 16 amino acids. Germline V gene sequence: CDR1 SGDLS, CDR2 YYNGEE. V lost 4 bases and J lost 1; bases outside the gene matches: 9. Written as DNA, the CDR3 is TGTGCCAGCAGCCCACCAGCCGCGGGGGGCACAGATACGCAGTATTTT. It encodes CASSPPAAGGTDTQYF.